One sample yielded the 2 T cell receptor beta chains listed below, sequenced in a study of T cells after yellow fever vaccination. TCRdb fed the 5' RACE reads into MiXCR, producing one record per CDR3 protein. The repertoire includes 230,000 or so distinct CDR3 sequences, around 6.7% of them detected once, and around 1% sits in the top ten. The sequenced sample was CD4+ T cells sorted from PBMCs, obtained on the day of the yellow fever booster vaccination. The receptors come from a man aged 25 to 40 who received the YFV17D yellow fever vaccine.

Ten or more counts support this clonotype. The chain combines TRBV29-1 with TRBJ2-2; D remains unclear. CDR1 SQVTM and CDR2 ANQGSEA come from the germline V gene. V was clipped by 6 bases and J by 6 bases, with 8 bases between them. The CDR3 covers 11 residues. In nucleotides, the CDR3 is TGCAGCGTCCAAGCCCCCGGGGAGCTGTTTTTT. As protein: CSVQAPGELFF.

Many counts were recorded for this clonotype. The V and J genes are TRBV5-1 and TRBJ2-7; a possible D gene is TRBD2 (6 bases). The CDR3 is 14 residues long. The V end was cut by 2 bases, the J end by 6 bases, with 15 bases between. Germline assignment: CDR1 SGHRS and CDR2 YFSETQ. DNA for the CDR3: TGCGCCAGCAGCTTCGGGGGAACCCTCGTCGAGCAGTACTTC. It codes for CASSFGGTLVEQYF. The whole variable domain, filled in from reference TRBV5-1 and TRBJ2-7, reads KAGVTQTPRYLIKTRGQQVTLSCSPISGHRSVSWYQQTPGQGLQFLFEYFSETQRNKGNFPGRFSGRQFSNSRSEMNVSTLELGDSALYLCASSFGGTLVEQYFGPGTRLTVT.